This T cell receptor beta chain was sequenced in a study of shared clonotypes between healthy human individuals. The study, taken as a whole, reports: Sequencing of the sorted subsets was shown by rarefaction to be incomplete despite large depth. Shared across several donors were roughly 5% of the naive CD4 clonotypes. Sequencing depth was expected to influence donor clonotype sharing.

Profiling relied on immunoSEQ multiplex PCR, and the TCRdb table lists in-frame clones only, not all of them. The table lists under 2,500,000 clones, 90% to 97% of them singletons. Trimming left V 3 bases short and J 0 bases short, with 9 bases between. Germline V CDR1 and CDR2: MGHDK, SYGVNS. CDR3 size: 16 residues. Concerning this clone itself: Its antigen is as yet unknown.

This rearrangement joins TRBV25-1 to TRBJ1-6, with D uncertain. This sequence was found in a man between 18 and 35 years old in good health. The source material was naive CD4+ T cells sorted from blood. Subset defined: CD45RA+ positively selected. In nucleotides, the CDR3 is TGTGCCAGCAGTGATCTAGTGAGCTCCTATAATTCACCCCTCCACTTT. It yields the protein CASSDLVSSYNSPLHF.